This TCR beta chain emerged from a study of OX40 agonist ivuxolimab in advanced cancers. Across the study: Intravenous ivuxolimab was administered to patients every 2 weeks at 0.01 to 10 mg/kg. Treatment received earlier with anti-PD-1, anti-PD-L1 or anti-CTLA-4 agents was allowed, and approximately 44% had some.

Blood was sampled at baseline, cycle 4 day 1, and cycle 7 day 1. Germline CDR1 reads ENHRY; CDR2 reads SYGVKD. Trimming removed 9 bases at V and 3 bases at J, with 14 bases between. CDR3 size: 13 residues. Comments on this clone: Its antigen remains unidentified.

Clones were read by immunoSEQ multiplex PCR, and TCRdb kept only the in-frame ones, dropping some. This table holds 65,000 to 85,000 clones, about nine tenths found once. Whole-study results and caveats: Blood T cells, both CD4+ and CD8+, expanded clonally by week 6 at 0.1 to 3.0 mg/kg.

The sequenced sample was CD4+ or CD8+ T cells sorted from blood, obtained in a trial of the OX40 agonist ivuxolimab. The V call is TRBV10-3, the J call TRBJ1-1; a weak D match, TRBD1 (6 bases). The receptor comes from an adult with an advanced solid tumor such as melanoma, head and neck, liver or kidney cancer. CDR3: CAMGAGDYTEAFF. The CDR3 DNA reads as TGTGCCATGGGCGCAGGGGACTACACTGAAGCTTTCTTT.